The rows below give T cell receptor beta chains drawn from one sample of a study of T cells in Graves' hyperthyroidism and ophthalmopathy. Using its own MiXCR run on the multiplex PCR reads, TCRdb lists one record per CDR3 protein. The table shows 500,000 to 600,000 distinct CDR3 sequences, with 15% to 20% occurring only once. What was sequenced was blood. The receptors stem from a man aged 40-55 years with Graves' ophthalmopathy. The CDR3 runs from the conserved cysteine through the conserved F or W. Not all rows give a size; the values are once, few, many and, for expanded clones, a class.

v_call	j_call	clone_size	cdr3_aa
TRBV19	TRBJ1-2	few	CASSTVSLGGLVYGYTF
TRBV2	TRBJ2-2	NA	CASSQSGQVNTGELFF
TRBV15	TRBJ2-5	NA	CATSRVPDRVQETQYF
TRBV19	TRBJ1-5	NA	CASSMDSYSNQPQHF
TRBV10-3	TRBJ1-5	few	CAISGQGGQPQHF
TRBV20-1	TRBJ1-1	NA	CSAGGRGRAFF
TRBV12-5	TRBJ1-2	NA	CASGRGRVRSYGYTF
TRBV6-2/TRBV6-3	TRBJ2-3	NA	CASSYEMRATSTDTQYF
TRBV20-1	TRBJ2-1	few	CSASDKRAASSYNEQFF
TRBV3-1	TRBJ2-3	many	CASSQEGSFTQYF
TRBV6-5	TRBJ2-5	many	CASSYGSQETQYF
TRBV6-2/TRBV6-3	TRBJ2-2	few	CASSGLAGYNTGELFF
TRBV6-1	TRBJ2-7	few	CASGRSGTGGEQYF
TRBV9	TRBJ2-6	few	CASGGTGANVLTF
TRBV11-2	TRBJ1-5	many	CASSLDRVGGQPQHF
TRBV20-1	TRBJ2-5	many	CSARGPGRSIMEYF
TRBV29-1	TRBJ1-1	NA	CSVMRDTEAFF
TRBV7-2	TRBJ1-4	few	CASSLGQPLGKLFF
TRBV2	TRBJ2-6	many	CASSKTGFSGANVLTF
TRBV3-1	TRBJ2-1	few	CASSQESRSGRARGNEQFF
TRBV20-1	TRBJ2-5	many	CSAKIVETQYF
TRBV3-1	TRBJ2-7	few	CASSQKVLALFSYEQYF
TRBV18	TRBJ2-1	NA	CASSRDRGENEQFF
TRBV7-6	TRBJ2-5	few	CASSSLGTSRETQYF
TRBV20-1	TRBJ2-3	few	CSVSTSGSTDTQYF
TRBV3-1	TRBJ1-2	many	CASSQGDSIYTF
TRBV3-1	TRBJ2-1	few	CASSQVGPLAGPPYNEQFF
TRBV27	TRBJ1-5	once	CAGSLAGINQPQHF
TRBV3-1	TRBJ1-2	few	CASSRQGNGQGGNSTF
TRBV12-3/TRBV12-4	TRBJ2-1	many	CASSFSGVDNEQFF
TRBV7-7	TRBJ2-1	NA	CASSPYPTGHQNEQFF
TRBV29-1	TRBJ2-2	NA	CSVVLLSAAGELFF
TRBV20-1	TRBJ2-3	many	CSARARGPAQASGGTDTQYF
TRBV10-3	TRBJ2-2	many	CATSRTSGNTGELFF
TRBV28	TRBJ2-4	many	CASSFRSRGRAKNIQYF
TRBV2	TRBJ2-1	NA	CASSVVQPPQFF
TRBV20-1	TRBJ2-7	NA	CSVKGRGRVEQYF
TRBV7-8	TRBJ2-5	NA	CASSQGRVWYF
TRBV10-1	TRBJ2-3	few	CASSESRGMGDTQYF
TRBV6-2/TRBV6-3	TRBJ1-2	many	CASSLPQRPYGYTF
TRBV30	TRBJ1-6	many	CAWSSDYNSPLHF
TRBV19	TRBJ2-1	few	CASSISGRGSYNEQFF
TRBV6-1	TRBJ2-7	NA	CASLGGASEQYF
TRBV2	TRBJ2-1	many	CASITGGFRNEQFF
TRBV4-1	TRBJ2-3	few	CASSQPGSYTQYF
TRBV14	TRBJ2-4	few	CASSQDRVRSNIQYF
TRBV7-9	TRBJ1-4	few	CASSPTGSRQNNEKLFF
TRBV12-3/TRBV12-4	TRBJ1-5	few	CASSGPSGNQPQHF
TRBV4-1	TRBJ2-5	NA	CASSQAGTRYF
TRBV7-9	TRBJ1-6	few	CASSSDRGWNSPLHF
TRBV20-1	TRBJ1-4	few	CSASHPTNEKLFF
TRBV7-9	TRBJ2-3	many	CASSFESGQGATDTQYF
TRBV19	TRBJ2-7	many	CASRRTSGSHEQYF
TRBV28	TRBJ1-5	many	CASSWGNQPQHF
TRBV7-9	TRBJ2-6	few	CASSLSTGANVLTF
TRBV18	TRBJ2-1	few	CASSPEGAGQFF
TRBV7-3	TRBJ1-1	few	CASSPDQWTEAFF
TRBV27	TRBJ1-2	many	CASSFRGDGYTF
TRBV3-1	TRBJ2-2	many	CASSPNRGAGELFF